The source of this T cell receptor beta chain is a study of cytomegalovirus exposure and HLA in healthy donors. V dropped 2 bases and J dropped 9; count of bases not matched to a gene: 4. The CDR3 runs to 14 residues. Germline V gives CDR1 SGHVS, CDR2 FQNEAQ. Separate from the 666-subject first cohort, the roughly 120-subject validation cohort was the one that the donors belonged to. The table came from immunoSEQ multiplex PCR; TCRdb's copy has only in-frame clones and leaves some out. The table records some 200,000 clones, approximately 83% of them present only once. The sequenced material came from PBMCs. The J gene is TRBJ1-6, the V gene TRBV7-8, with 7 bases fitting TRBD1. The sequence derives from a woman between 18 and 29 years old in good health and CMV-seropositive. CDR3 residues: CASSLYRGTSPLHF. For the CDR3, the DNA is TGTGCCAGCAGCTTATACAGGGGTACTTCACCCCTCCACTTT.